This T cell receptor (beta chain) was identified during a study of identical twins. Notes on the study in general: Zero-insertion analyses were open to partial confounding by invariant MAIT and iNKT cells.

With no exceptions, donors were healthy Caucasians. The length of the CDR3 is 17 residues. Trimming removed 0 bases from V and 2 bases from J, with 11 bases in between. Germline V gene data show CDR1 as MNHEY and CDR2 as SVGAGI. Unique molecular identifiers were present on the cDNA, and a universal primer site came from template switching. Using its own MiXCR run on the 5' RACE reads, TCRdb lists one record per CDR3 protein. The sample lists 700,000 or so distinct CDR3 sequences, less than 10% seen once, with approximately 0.89% in the top ten. Turning to this clonotype: Its antigen is not identified.

These data also formed part of another study, on yellow fever vaccine responses in identical twins.

The origin of this receptor is a woman aged 18-29 years in good health. The chain couples TRBV6-5 to TRBJ2-6; D perhaps matches TRBD2 (5 bases). Material: PBMCs. CDR3 DNA: TGTGCCAGCAGTTACTCGAGAGGGTCTCCTGGGGCCAACGTCCTGACTTTC. Its translation is CASSYSRGSPGANVLTF.